The 2 T cell receptor beta chains given below trace back to one sample, sequenced in a study of post-analysis software for immune sequencing data. Study-level findings and limits: Comparison of patients with controls showed a handful of TRBV segments more frequent in patients, TRBV5-6, TRBV5-1 and TRBV20-1 among them.

Carried by the TCR beta cDNA libraries were unique molecular identifiers. TCRdb fed the PCR reads into MiXCR, producing one record per CDR3 protein. The sample comprises about half a million distinct CDR3 sequences, around a third of which are singletons, and approximately 6% rests with the top ten. No antigen has been assigned to these receptors. Sequencing input: blood. These receptors all come from a girl aged 2-17 years with multiple sclerosis.

As to this clonotype: Given a much more abundant clone one base away, this may be a read error. V gene TRBV29-1 combines with J gene TRBJ2-7; D might be TRBD1 (7 bases). Trimming stripped 6 bases from V and 9 bases from J, with 24 bases between. The CDR3 sequence is 14 residues long. CDR1 and CDR2 (germline): SQVTM, ANQGSEA. For the CDR3, the DNA is TGCAGCGTCGAGGGGGGACAGAGATTCACTAGGCAGTACTTC. Protein sequence: CSVEGGQRFTRQYF.

This chain connects TRBV11-2 to TRBJ2-4; 7 bases agree with TRBD1. The CDR3 totals 16 residues. Germline lookup yields CDR1 SGHAT and CDR2 FQNNGV. J was trimmed by 6 bases and V by 5 bases; bases with no gene match: 13. CDR3 nucleotides: TGTGCCAGCAGCCAAACAGGGGTCGGTCTGGGAAACATTCAGTACTTC. Protein: CASSQTGVGLGNIQYF.